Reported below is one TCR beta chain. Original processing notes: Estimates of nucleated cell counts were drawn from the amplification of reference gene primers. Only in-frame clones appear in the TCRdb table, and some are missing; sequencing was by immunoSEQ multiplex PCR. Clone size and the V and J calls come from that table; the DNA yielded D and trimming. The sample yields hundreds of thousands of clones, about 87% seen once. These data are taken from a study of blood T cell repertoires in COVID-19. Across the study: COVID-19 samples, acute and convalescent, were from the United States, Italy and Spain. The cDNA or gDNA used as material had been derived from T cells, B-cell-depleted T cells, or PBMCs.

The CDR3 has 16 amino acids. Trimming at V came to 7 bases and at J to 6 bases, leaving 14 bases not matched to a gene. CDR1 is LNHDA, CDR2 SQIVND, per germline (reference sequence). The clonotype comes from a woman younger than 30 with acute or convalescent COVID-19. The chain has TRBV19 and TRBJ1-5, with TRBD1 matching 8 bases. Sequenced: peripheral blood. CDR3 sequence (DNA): TGTGCCAGTAATTCCAGGGGGCCCACCGAGTTTCAGCCCCAGCATTTT. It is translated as CASNSRGPTEFQPQHF.